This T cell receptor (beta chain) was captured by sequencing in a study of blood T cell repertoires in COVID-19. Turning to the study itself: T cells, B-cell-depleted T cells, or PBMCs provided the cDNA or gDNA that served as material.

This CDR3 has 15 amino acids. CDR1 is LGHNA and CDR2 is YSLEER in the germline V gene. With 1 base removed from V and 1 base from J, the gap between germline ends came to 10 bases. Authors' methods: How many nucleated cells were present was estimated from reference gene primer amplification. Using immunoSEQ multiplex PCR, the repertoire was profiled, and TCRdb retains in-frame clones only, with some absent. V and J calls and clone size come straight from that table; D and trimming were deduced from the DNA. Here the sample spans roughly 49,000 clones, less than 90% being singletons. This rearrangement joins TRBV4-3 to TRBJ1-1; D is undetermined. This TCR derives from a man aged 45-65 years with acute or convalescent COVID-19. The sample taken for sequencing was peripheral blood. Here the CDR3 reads CASSQGEGKNTEAFF. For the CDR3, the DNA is TGCGCCAGCAGCCAAGGGGAGGGTAAGAACACTGAAGCTTTCTTT.